The source of this T cell receptor beta chain is a study of CD8+CD57+ T cells in acquired aplastic anemia. Study results and limitations: Patients and controls shared fewer than 30 CD8+ CDR3 sequences. CD8+CD57+ cells in patients trailed total CD4+ and CD8+ pools in diversity.

V was pared by 4 bases and J by 6 bases, with 11 bases of the junction left unmatched. The CDR3 contains 16 residues. The V gene's germline CDR1 is LGHNA and CDR2 YNFKEQ. Profiles of TCR beta VDJ and CDR3 were generated from a genomic DNA template. TCRdb processed the reads anew with MiXCR; each CDR3 protein has one entry. The sample lists roughly 17,000 distinct CDR3 sequences; around two fifths were seen once. Before being chosen for sequencing, patients had shown CD8+CD57+ cell expansion by flow cytometry. Sequenced material also included CD8+CD57+ effector memory cells, drawn from about 15% of the 12 patients. Researchers report that bead enrichment of CD8+CD57+ cells delivered a mean 1.6 ug DNA. Regarding this clonotype: What it recognizes is unknown.

The TCR originated in a human donor with aplastic anemia. Sequencing was performed on CD8+CD57+ T cells sorted from PBMCs. Subset indicated: bead-enriched CD8+CD57+ effector memory T cells from SAA patients. This chain connects TRBV4-2 to TRBJ2-2, with TRBD2 matching 7 bases. This CDR3 is CASSPGLSGRSGELFF. In DNA form, the CDR3 reads TGTGCCAGCAGCCCGGGACTATCCGGGAGGTCCGGGGAGCTGTTTTTT.